These T cell receptor beta chains were read from a single sample in a study of blood T cell repertoires in COVID-19. Clones were read by immunoSEQ multiplex PCR, and TCRdb kept only the in-frame ones, dropping some. The sample has 70,000 to 90,000 clones; approximately 86% are singletons. The sequenced material came from peripheral blood. Every receptor here comes from a man aged 55 to 69 with acute or convalescent COVID-19. Each CDR3 is given with its conserved first and last residue. The D gene is left open where the match is weak. Part of the rows lack a size; the others show once, few, many or a class for expanded clones.

>TRBD2|TRBV6-2/TRBV6-3|TRBJ2-7|.
TGTGCCAGCAGTTACGATCGACTAGCGGGAGTATACGAGCAGTACTTC
CASSYDRLAGVYEQYF
>.|TRBV10-2|TRBJ1-3|.
TGCGCCAGCAGTGGTGAGGCCTTCTCTGGAAACACCATATATTTT
CASSGEAFSGNTIYF
>.|TRBV6-2/TRBV6-3|TRBJ2-7|.
TGTGCCAGCAGCGACACGTTCTACGAGCAGTACTTC
CASSDTFYEQYF
>.|TRBV27|TRBJ1-1|.
TGTGCCAGCAGGCAAACAGGTCTTATGAACACTGAAGCTTTCTTT
CASRQTGLMNTEAFF
>.|TRBV5-4|TRBJ1-1|.
TGTGCCAGCAGCTTGGAGCGCACGAACACTGAAGCTTTCTTT
CASSLERTNTEAFF
>.|TRBV7-9|TRBJ1-6|.
TGTGCCAGCAGCGCCGAGGTCTTCAATTCACCCCTCCACTTT
CASSAEVFNSPLHF
>.|TRBV19|TRBJ2-3|once
TGTGCCAGTAGTATATCCGGGGGGCATGTATCAGATACGCAGTATTTT
CASSISGGHVSDTQYF
>.|TRBV27|TRBJ1-1|.
TGTGCCAGCAGGACACAGAGGAACACTGAAGCTTTCTTT
CASRTQRNTEAFF
>.|TRBV12-5|TRBJ1-1|.
TGTGCTAGTGGTGCGGGGTACCTTGCCGCTTTCTTT
CASGAGYLAAFF
>.|TRBV5-6|TRBJ1-2|.
TGTGCCAGCAGCGGAACCAGGGTCGGTAACTATGGCTACACCTTC
CASSGTRVGNYGYTF
>TRBD1|TRBV5-1|TRBJ1-5|.
TGCGCCAGCAGCTTGGTCGGGACAGGGGACCCTGCTTATAGCAATCAGCCCCAGCATTTT
CASSLVGTGDPAYSNQPQHF
>TRBD1|TRBV7-8|TRBJ1-1|few
TGTGCCAGCAGCTTAGTGCAGGGGGGTGACACTGAAGCTTTCTTT
CASSLVQGGDTEAFF
>.|TRBV6-1|TRBJ1-5|.
TGTGCCAGCAGTGAAAGGGAGGTGGGGCAGCCCCAGCATTTT
CASSEREVGQPQHF
>.|TRBV29-1|TRBJ2-2|.
TGCAGCGTTAGTAAGCTAGTTCAAGGCGGGGAGCTGTTTTTT
CSVSKLVQGGELFF
>.|TRBV29-1|TRBJ1-2|.
TGCAGCGTAGACATCAGCGGGGCAGGGGCTGGCTACACCTTC
CSVDISGAGAGYTF
>.|TRBV18|TRBJ2-5|.
TGTGCCAGCTCTAATCAGGGGGAGACCCAGTACTTC
CASSNQGETQYF
>TRBD1|TRBV28|TRBJ1-4|.
TGTGCCAGCAGTGGGAACAGGGGGCGCCGGGAAAAACTGTTTTTT
CASSGNRGRREKLFF
>TRBD2|TRBV24-1|TRBJ2-2|.
TGTGCCACCAGTGATGGACTAGCGGGACGCCCCGGGGAGCTGTTTTTT
CATSDGLAGRPGELFF
>TRBD2|TRBV2|TRBJ2-1|.
TGTGCCAGCAGTACGCGGGGGGTTCACAATGAGCAGTTCTTC
CASSTRGVHNEQFF
>TRBD1|TRBV2|TRBJ1-1|few
TGTGCCAGCAGTGAGACCCGAACAGGGGGCGGGGTTGTTACTGAAGCTTTCTTT
CASSETRTGGGVVTEAFF
>.|TRBV19|TRBJ1-4|.
TGTGCCAGTAGTGGACGAAGGACAGACTCGGCTGAAAAACTGTTTTTT
CASSGRRTDSAEKLFF
>.|TRBV4-2|TRBJ2-2|.
TGTGCCAGCAGGAGTGCCCTTAACACCGGGGAGCTGTTTTTT
CASRSALNTGELFF
>.|TRBV21-1|TRBJ2-4|.
TGTGCCAGCAGCATACGGGAGGCACAACTAGCCAAAAACATTCAGTACTTC
CASSIREAQLAKNIQYF
>TRBD1|TRBV2|TRBJ1-1|.
TGTGCCAGCAGGGGGGACAGGTCGGTGGTAACTGAAGCTTTCTTT
CASRGDRSVVTEAFF